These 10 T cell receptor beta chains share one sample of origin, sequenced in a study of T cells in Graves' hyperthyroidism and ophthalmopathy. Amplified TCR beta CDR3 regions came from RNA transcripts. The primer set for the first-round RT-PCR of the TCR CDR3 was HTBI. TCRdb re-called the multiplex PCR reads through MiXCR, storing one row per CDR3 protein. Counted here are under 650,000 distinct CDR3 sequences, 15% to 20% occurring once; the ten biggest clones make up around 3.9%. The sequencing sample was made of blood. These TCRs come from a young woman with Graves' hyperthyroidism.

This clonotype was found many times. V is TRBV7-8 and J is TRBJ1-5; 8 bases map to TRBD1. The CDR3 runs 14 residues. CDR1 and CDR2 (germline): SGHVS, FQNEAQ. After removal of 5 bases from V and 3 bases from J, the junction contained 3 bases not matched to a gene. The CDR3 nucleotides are TGTGCCAGCAGCAAGACAGGGGCCAATCAGCCCCAGCATTTT. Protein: CASSKTGANQPQHF.

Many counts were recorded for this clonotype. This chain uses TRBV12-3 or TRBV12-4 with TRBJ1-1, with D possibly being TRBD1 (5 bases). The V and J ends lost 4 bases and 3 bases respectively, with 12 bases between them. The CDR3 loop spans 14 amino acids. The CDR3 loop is CASSWDDPYTEAFF. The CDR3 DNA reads TGTGCCAGCAGTTGGGACGACCCCTACACTGAAGCTTTCTTT.

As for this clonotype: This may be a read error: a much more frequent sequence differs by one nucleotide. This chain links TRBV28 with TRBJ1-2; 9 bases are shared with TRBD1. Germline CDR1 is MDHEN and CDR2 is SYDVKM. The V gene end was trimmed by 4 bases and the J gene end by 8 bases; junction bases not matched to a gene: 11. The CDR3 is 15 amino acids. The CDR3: CASSSGTGLSSGYTF. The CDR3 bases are TGTGCCAGCAGTTCCGGGACAGGGCTATCAAGCGGCTACACCTTC.

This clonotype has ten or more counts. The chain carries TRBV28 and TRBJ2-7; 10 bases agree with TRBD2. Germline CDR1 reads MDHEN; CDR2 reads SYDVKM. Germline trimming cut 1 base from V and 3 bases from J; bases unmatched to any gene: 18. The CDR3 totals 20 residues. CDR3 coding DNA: TGTGCCAGCAGTTTATTGGAGCTAGCGGGAGTCCCGGGCAACGGCTACGAGCAGTACTTC. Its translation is CASSLLELAGVPGNGYEQYF.

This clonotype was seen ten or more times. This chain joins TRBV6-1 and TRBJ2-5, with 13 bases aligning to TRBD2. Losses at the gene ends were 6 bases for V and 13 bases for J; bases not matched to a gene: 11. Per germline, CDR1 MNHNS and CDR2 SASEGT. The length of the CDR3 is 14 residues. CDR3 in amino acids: CASRRTSGSILRYF. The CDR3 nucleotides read TGTGCCAGCAGACGGACTAGCGGGAGTATTTTAAGGTACTTC.

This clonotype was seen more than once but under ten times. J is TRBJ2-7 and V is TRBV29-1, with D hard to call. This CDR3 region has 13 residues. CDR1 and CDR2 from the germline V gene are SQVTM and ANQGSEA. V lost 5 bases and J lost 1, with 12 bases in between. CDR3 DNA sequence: TGCAGCGTTAGTGACGGCGTATCCTACGAGCAGTACTTC. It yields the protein CSVSDGVSYEQYF.

This CDR3 reads CASRWSFFGGYTF. CDR3 coding DNA: TGTGCCAGCAGGTGGTCCTTCTTTGGAGGCTACACCTTC. This chain links TRBV5-4 with TRBJ1-2; D not certain. The V gene lost 5 bases and the J gene lost 8 bases, with 16 bases spanning the gap. The CDR3 is made up of 13 amino acids. Germline V gene lookup returns CDR1 SGHNT and CDR2 YYREEE (reference sequence).

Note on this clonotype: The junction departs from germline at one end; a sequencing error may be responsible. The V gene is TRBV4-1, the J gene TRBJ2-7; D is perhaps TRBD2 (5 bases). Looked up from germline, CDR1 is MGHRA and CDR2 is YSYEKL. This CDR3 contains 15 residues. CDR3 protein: CASRFEGASSYGQYF. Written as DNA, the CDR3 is TGCGCCAGCAGATTTGAGGGAGCTAGCTCCTACGGGCAGTACTTC.

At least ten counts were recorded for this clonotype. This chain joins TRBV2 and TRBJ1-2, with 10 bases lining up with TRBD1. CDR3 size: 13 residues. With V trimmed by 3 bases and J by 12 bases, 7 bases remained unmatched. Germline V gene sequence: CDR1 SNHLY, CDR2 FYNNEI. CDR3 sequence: CASSETGGEHHTF. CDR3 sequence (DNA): TGTGCCAGCAGTGAGACAGGGGGCGAACATCACACCTTC.

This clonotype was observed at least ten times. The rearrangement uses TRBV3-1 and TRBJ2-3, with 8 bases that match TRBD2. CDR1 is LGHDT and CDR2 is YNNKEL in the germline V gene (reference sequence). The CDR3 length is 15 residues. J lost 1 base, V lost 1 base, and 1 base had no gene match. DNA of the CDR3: TGTGCCAGCAGCCAAGTGACTAGCGGCACAGATACGCAGTATTTT. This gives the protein CASSQVTSGTDTQYF.